This TCR beta chain was captured by sequencing in a study of beta chain features in type 1 diabetes. This clone was detected many times. The CDR3 carries no conserved terminal phenylalanine or tryptophan, so it likely arises from a read error. The limits of the CDR3 on the DNA are not certain, so only TCRdb's listed CDR3 is given. Every bit of the isolated RNA underwent reverse transcription, so sequencing read expressed TCRB transcripts. The protocol was immunoSEQ multiplex PCR, while the TCRdb copy is restricted to in-frame clones and leaves out a portion. The sample lists around 350,000 clones, over 9.5% occurring once. The CDR3 has 12 amino acids, counting both end residues.

The chain uses TRBV23-1 and TRBJ1-6; the listed D gene, TRBD1, was not tested against the DNA. TRBV23-1 is classed as an ORF, of uncertain function. The sample was naive CD4+ T cells from blood. This TCR came from a man aged 18 to 30 in good health. CDR3 loop: CASSRSGSRTAS.